Presented here are 30 T cell receptor beta chains from one specimen sequenced in a study of cytomegalovirus exposure and HLA in healthy donors. PCR employed 60 Vbeta and 13 Jbeta primers. Measured with immunoSEQ multiplex PCR; TCRdb has only the in-frame clones, and not every one. The table has 150,000 to 200,000 clones, roughly two thirds seen once; the top ten hold roughly 4%. Specimen: PBMCs. The receptor set was obtained from a woman between 18 and 29 years old in good health and CMV-seropositive.

Here the CDR3 DNA reads TGTGCCAGCAGCAAAACGGGACTAGCGGACCTTAAAAACTCCTACGAGCAGTACTTC. It codes for CASSKTGLADLKNSYEQYF. The J gene is TRBJ2-7, the V gene TRBV28, with 11 bases fitting TRBD2. The V segment lost 6 bases and the J segment 0 bases; nucleotides outside the gene matches: 16. CDR1 is MDHEN, CDR2 SYDVKM, per germline. The CDR3 is 19 residues long.

CDR3 in amino acids: CASSPGTGYQETQYF. The CDR3 DNA is TGTGCCAGCAGCCCCGGGACAGGGTACCAAGAGACCCAGTACTTC. This rearrangement joins TRBV5-8 to TRBJ2-5; 9 positions match TRBD1. Germline V gene sequence: CDR1 SGHTS, CDR2 YDEGEE. The CDR3 is made up of 15 amino acids. V dropped 4 bases and J dropped 0; count of bases not matched to a gene: 4.

This clone came up a few times. CDR3 DNA sequence: TGTGCCAGCAGTCCACGGGGACAGGGCGACTACACCTTC. As protein: CASSPRGQGDYTF. This chain connects TRBV27 to TRBJ1-2; 9 bases are shared with TRBD1. This CDR3 is 13 amino acids long. CDR1 is MNHEY, CDR2 SMNVEV, per germline (reference sequence). J lost 10 bases, V lost 5 bases, and 8 bases had no gene match.

This sequence joins TRBV30 and TRBJ1-1, with D perhaps matching TRBD1 (5 bases). The germline V gene has CDR1 GTSNPN and CDR2 SVGIG (reference sequence). V dropped 2 bases and J dropped 10 bases, with 14 bases sitting between them. The CDR3 extends over 12 amino acids. In nucleotides, the CDR3 is TGTGCCTGGAGTCTTACAGGTGTTAGAGCTTTCTTT. This translates into CAWSLTGVRAFF.

The chain has TRBV7-9 and TRBJ2-5, with D unclear. CDR1 is SEHNR and CDR2 is FQNEAQ in the germline V gene (reference sequence). There are 13 residues in the CDR3. V shed 5 bases and J shed 5 bases, with 12 bases lying between them. CDR3: CASSQVTRETQYF. CDR3 nucleotide sequence: TGTGCCAGCAGCCAAGTGACGAGGGAGACCCAGTACTTC.

This chain connects TRBV30 to TRBJ2-3; 13 nucleotides line up with TRBD2. V shed 0 bases, J shed 11 bases, and the junction held 2 bases outside the gene matches. Germline values: CDR1 GTSNPN, CDR2 SVGIG (reference sequence). The CDR3 totals 13 residues. Here the CDR3 reads CAWSVLAGGLQYF. The CDR3 nucleotides read TGTGCCTGGAGTGTACTAGCGGGGGGGCTGCAGTATTTT.

The chain carries TRBV18 and TRBJ2-7, with 7 bases aligning to TRBD1. V trimming: 5 bases; J trimming: 3 bases; junction bases outside the gene matches: 7. The CDR3 length is 14 residues. The germline CDR1 and CDR2 sequences are KGHSH and LQKENI. The CDR3 DNA sequence: TGTGCCAGCTCAGCAGGGACAGAGGGCTACGAGCAGTACTTC. Translating it yields CASSAGTEGYEQYF.

The sample holds a few counts of this clone. CDR3 DNA sequence: TGCGCCAGCAGCCGACTAGGGAGAGCAGATACGCAGTATTTT. Translating it yields CASSRLGRADTQYF. The chain couples TRBV5-1 to TRBJ2-3; tentatively, D is TRBD2 (6 bases). Trimming shortened V by 4 bases and J by 4 bases, and 13 bases separated the two germline ends. This CDR3 spans 14 amino acids. Looked up from germline, CDR1 is SGHRS and CDR2 is YFSETQ.

This clone has only a few counts. The chain uses TRBV6-5 and TRBJ1-5, with D hard to call. V shed 4 bases and J shed 6 bases, with 10 bases lying between them. The length of the CDR3 is 13 residues. CDR1 is MNHEY and CDR2 is SVGAGI in the germline V gene. In nucleotides, the CDR3 is TGTGCCAGCAGTTTACGAGGGTTTCAGCCCCAGCATTTT. This sequence encodes CASSLRGFQPQHF.

The rearrangement links TRBV4-2 to TRBJ2-7, with D possibly matching TRBD2 (5 bases). The CDR3 length is 15 residues. In germline, CDR1 is LGHNA, CDR2 YNFKEQ. The V end lost 0 bases, the J end lost 3 bases, and 12 bases lay between the germline ends. CDR3 sequence (DNA): TGTGCCAGCAGCCAAGAGCCCGGGGAACGCTACGAGCAGTACTTC. It yields the protein CASSQEPGERYEQYF.

The genes are TRBV5-1 and TRBJ2-7; D remains unclear. Trimming shortened V by 0 bases and J by 3 bases, and 13 bases separated the two germline ends. Germline V lookup: CDR1 SGHRS, CDR2 YFSETQ. CDR3 length equals 15 residues. CDR3 region: CASSLVTDGYYEQYF. The CDR3 nucleotides read TGCGCCAGCAGCTTGGTTACCGACGGGTACTACGAGCAGTACTTC.

This sequence joins TRBV4-2 and TRBJ1-5, with no clear D. The CDR3 is 13 residues long. CDR1 LGHNA and CDR2 YNFKEQ come from the germline V gene. V was cut by 0 bases and J by 6 bases, with 6 bases left in between. CDR3 region: CASSQDLTQPQHF. DNA of the CDR3: TGTGCCAGCAGCCAAGACCTAACTCAGCCCCAGCATTTT.

This sequence joins TRBV6-5 and TRBJ2-3; the D is unclear. Germline assignment: CDR1 MNHEY and CDR2 SVGAGI. V was cut by 0 bases and J by 4 bases, with 14 bases left in between. CDR3 size: 16 residues. The CDR3 DNA is TGTGCCAGCAGTTACTCCCCCTCCCGAGGCCCAGATACGCAGTATTTT. Translation gives CASSYSPSRGPDTQYF.

This clone was observed a handful of times. The chain recombines TRBV14 with TRBJ2-5, with 13 bases that match TRBD2. V shed 4 bases and J 2 bases; nucleotides not matched to a gene: 4. The CDR3 runs 16 residues. Germline CDR1 is SGHDN and CDR2 is FVKESK. The CDR3 is CASSLGLAGAQETQYF. The CDR3 nucleotides read TGTGCCAGCAGCCTCGGACTAGCGGGAGCTCAAGAGACCCAGTACTTC.

The chain carries TRBV19 and TRBJ2-2, with 10 bases lining up with TRBD2. Germline lookup yields CDR1 LNHDA and CDR2 SQIVND (reference sequence). J lost 1 base, V lost 6 bases, and 5 bases had no gene match. The CDR3 runs 16 residues. The CDR3 DNA follows: TGTGCCAGTAGGGAACTAGCGGGATGGAACACCGGGGAGCTGTTTTTT. Translated: CASRELAGWNTGELFF.

V and J are TRBV5-8 and TRBJ1-1, with D perhaps TRBD1 (5 bases). Trimming removed 4 bases at V and 1 base at J, with 17 bases between. The CDR3 runs to 16 residues. Germline values: CDR1 SGHTS, CDR2 YDEGEE. The CDR3 sequence is CASSRFRGTPNTEAFF. The CDR3 DNA reads as TGTGCCAGCAGCCGTTTCCGGGGGACCCCGAACACTGAAGCTTTCTTT.

The rearrangement uses TRBV10-3 and TRBJ2-7, with 9 bases fitting TRBD1. The CDR3 extends over 16 amino acids. Germline-derived CDR1 and CDR2 are ENHRY and SYGVKD. V was clipped by 7 bases and J by 3 bases; unmatched bases: 13. The CDR3 nucleotides read TGTGCCATCAACCGAGGGCCGGGACAGGGCGACTACGAGCAGTACTTC. It translates to CAINRGPGQGDYEQYF.

The gene calls are TRBV29-1 and TRBJ2-3, with D possibly TRBD1 on 5 matching bases. Germline V gives CDR1 SQVTM, CDR2 ANQGSEA. The CDR3 totals 14 residues. Trimming pared 5 bases from V and 1 base from J, leaving 13 bases between. CDR3 sequence: CSVRNPQGTDTQYF. CDR3 nucleotide sequence: TGCAGCGTTCGAAACCCACAGGGCACAGATACGCAGTATTTT.

V is TRBV5-6 and J is TRBJ1-1; D remains ambiguous. V shed 0 bases and J shed 1 base, with 4 bases lying between them. The CDR3 totals 13 residues. The V gene's germline CDR1 is SGHDT and CDR2 YYEEEE. The chain's CDR3 is CASSLGRNTEAFF. DNA of the CDR3: TGTGCCAGCAGCTTGGGCAGGAACACTGAAGCTTTCTTT.

The V call is TRBV27, the J call TRBJ2-7; perhaps TRBD1 as D (5 bases). Germline V gives CDR1 MNHEY, CDR2 SMNVEV (reference sequence). The CDR3 contains 13 residues. Trimming stripped 9 bases from V and 6 bases from J, with 18 bases between. Here the CDR3 reads CASGTLTGPEQYF. DNA of the CDR3: TGTGCCAGTGGCACCTTAACAGGACCCGAGCAGTACTTC.

This clone showed up just once. J is TRBJ2-1 and V is TRBV10-3; the D gene is possibly TRBD2 (6 bases). The germline V gene has CDR1 ENHRY and CDR2 SYGVKD. V was pared by 3 bases and J by 2 bases, with 11 bases between. This CDR3 has 15 amino acids. In DNA, the CDR3 is TGTGCCATCAGTGATAGTACGGGAGCCTACAATGAGCAGTTCTTC. Amino acid sequence: CAISDSTGAYNEQFF.

V and J are TRBV10-3 and TRBJ2-7; the D gene is possibly TRBD2 (7 bases). The CDR3 is 14 residues long. Looked up from germline, CDR1 is ENHRY and CDR2 is SYGVKD. Between the trimmed V and J ends, which lost 2 bases and 6 bases, there was a span of 14 bases. In nucleotides, the CDR3 is TGTGCCATCAGTGAGAGGGGGGGCAGGGCCGAGCAGTACTTC. Amino acids: CAISERGGRAEQYF.

The genes are TRBV30 and TRBJ2-2, with no clear D. V lost 3 bases and J 2 bases, leaving 16 bases between the germline ends. The CDR3 is 16 residues long. Germline V gives CDR1 GTSNPN, CDR2 SVGIG (reference sequence). The CDR3 is CAWRSVRLINTGELFF. Here the CDR3 DNA reads TGTGCCTGGAGGTCGGTACGGTTGATAAACACCGGGGAGCTGTTTTTT.

This clone was counted between two and nine times. The chain uses TRBV19 and TRBJ2-6; D may be TRBD1 (7 bases). This CDR3 is built from 19 residues. Trimming removed 3 bases at V and 0 bases at J, with 18 bases between. CDR1 LNHDA and CDR2 SQIVND come from the germline V gene (reference sequence). CDR3 sequence reads: CASSMWEDRWGSGANVLTF. CDR3 nucleotides: TGTGCCAGTAGTATGTGGGAGGACAGGTGGGGCTCTGGGGCCAACGTCCTGACTTTC.

This clone showed up just a few times. This chain connects TRBV29-1 to TRBJ2-5; 9 nucleotides agree with TRBD1. V lost 6 bases, J lost 11 bases, and 13 bases stayed unmatched. This CDR3 contains 13 residues. Germline V gene data show CDR1 as SQVTM and CDR2 as ANQGSEA. The CDR3 loop reads CSVTGQGLREQYF. The DNA for the CDR3 is TGCAGCGTAACGGGACAGGGCCTGAGGGAGCAGTACTTC. Drawing the rest from reference TRBV29-1 and TRBJ2-5, the complete variable domain is SAVISQKPSRDICQRGTSLTIQCQVDSQVTMMFWYRQQPGQSLTLIATANQGSEATYESGFVIDKFPISRPNLTFSTLTVSNMSPEDSSIYLCSVTGQGLREQYFGPGTRLLVL.

V usage is TRBV5-1 and J usage is TRBJ1-2; 9 nucleotides line up with TRBD1. The J segment lost 5 bases and the V segment lost 0 bases, leaving 17 bases of the junction unmatched. Per the germline V gene, CDR1 is SGHRS and CDR2 is YFSETQ. The length of the CDR3 is 19 residues. As DNA, the CDR3 is TGCGCCAGCAGCTTGGAATTATTGGGGACAGGGACGTTGTGGTATGGCTACACCTTC. Translated: CASSLELLGTGTLWYGYTF.

The chain is built from TRBV27 and TRBJ2-2, with 7 bases matching TRBD1. Germline V gives CDR1 MNHEY, CDR2 SMNVEV (reference sequence). With V trimmed by 6 bases and J by 3 bases, 4 bases remained unmatched. The CDR3 covers 14 residues. CDR3 DNA sequence: TGTGCCAGCAGACTACAGGGGTACACCGGGGAGCTGTTTTTT. The encoded protein is CASRLQGYTGELFF.

The V and J genes are TRBV6-6 and TRBJ1-2; D is undetermined. The CDR3 spans 10 residues. Germline assignment: CDR1 MNHNY and CDR2 SVGAGI (reference sequence). V was cut by 8 bases and J by 9 bases, with 10 bases left in between. The CDR3 sequence: CASLSSRYTF. In nucleotides, the CDR3 is TGTGCCAGCCTCAGTTCGCGCTACACCTTC.

The chain joins TRBV28 to TRBJ1-2; 10 positions match TRBD1. This CDR3 spans 17 amino acids. J lost 4 bases, V lost 6 bases, and 14 bases had no gene match. CDR1 MDHEN and CDR2 SYDVKM come from the germline V gene. The CDR3 bases are TGTGCCAGCAGCCTAGGGACAGGGGAGGGTTGGGTCTATGGCTACACCTTC. This codes for CASSLGTGEGWVYGYTF.

This clone was picked up a small number of times. This chain joins TRBV19 and TRBJ2-1; D is ambiguous. Germline assignment: CDR1 LNHDA and CDR2 SQIVND (reference sequence). The length of the CDR3 is 12 residues. Trimming cost V 3 bases and J 6 bases, with 6 bases left between them. This chain's CDR3 is CASSISRNEQFF. CDR3 DNA: TGTGCCAGTAGTATCTCCCGCAATGAGCAGTTCTTC.